This section outlines one TCR beta chain sequence together with its context. The entry originates in a study of blood T cell repertoires in COVID-19. Turning to the study itself: Sites across the United States, Italy and Spain contributed samples from acute and convalescent COVID-19. In each case, the material was cDNA or gDNA derived from T cells, B-cell-depleted T cells, or PBMCs.

Authors' data handling: Scientists estimated how many nucleated cells there were by amplifying reference gene primers. Assay used: immunoSEQ multiplex PCR; TCRdb lists only in-frame clones, some missing. That table is the source of V, J and clone size, and D and trimming were worked out from the DNA. The table shows tens of thousands of clones, with approximately 90% occurring only once. V was pared by 6 bases and J by 0 bases, with 14 bases between. Germline V gene sequence: CDR1 MNHNY, CDR2 SVGAGI (reference sequence). CDR3 size: 15 residues. The TCR comes from a man aged 65-85 years with active or convalescent COVID-19. Sequencing was carried out using peripheral blood. This chain connects TRBV6-6 to TRBJ1-2; D perhaps matches TRBD1 (6 bases). CDR3 sequence (DNA): TGTGCCAGCAGCCCAGGACAGAGGGCTAACTATGGCTACACCTTC. Its translation is CASSPGQRANYGYTF.